These 25 T cell receptor beta chains came from one sample sequenced in a study of cytomegalovirus exposure and HLA in healthy donors. In the PCR, 60 Vbeta and 13 Jbeta primers were used. The protocol was immunoSEQ multiplex PCR, while the TCRdb copy is restricted to in-frame clones and leaves out a portion. There are 150,000 to 200,000 clones in the sample; 70% to 85% occur only once, and about 2.5% lies in the top ten. The sample comprised PBMCs. These receptor sequences come from a human donor in good health.

The chain is built from TRBV4-3 and TRBJ1-1; maybe TRBD1 (6 bases). CDR1 LGHNA and CDR2 YSLEER come from the germline V gene. V lost 0 bases and J 4 bases, leaving 12 bases between the germline ends. This CDR3 spans 15 amino acids. CDR3: CASSQEWGRFTEAFF. For the CDR3, the DNA is TGCGCCAGCAGCCAAGAGTGGGGGCGCTTCACTGAAGCTTTCTTT.

The CDR3, as DNA: TGTGCCAGCAGTAGGGGGCGCATAGGTATTGAGCAGTTCTTC. It encodes CASSRGRIGIEQFF. The rearrangement uses TRBV6-1 and TRBJ2-1; 7 nucleotides agree with TRBD1. V gave up 5 bases and J gave up 9 bases; unmatched junction bases: 10. The length of the CDR3 is 14 residues. The germline CDR1 and CDR2 sequences are MNHNS and SASEGT.

The rearrangement uses TRBV19 and TRBJ1-1; D unclear. CDR3 size: 12 residues. CDR1 and CDR2 (germline): LNHDA, SQIVND (reference sequence). V lost 7 bases, J lost 5 bases, and 11 bases lay in between. The DNA for the CDR3 is TGTGCCAGTATCCGGACGGGGACTGAAGCTTTCTTT. Its translation is CASIRTGTEAFF.

This sequence joins TRBV29-1 and TRBJ2-3, with 13 bases lining up with TRBD2. V was clipped by 1 base and J by 4 bases; unmatched bases: 8. The germline V gene encodes CDR1 SQVTM and CDR2 ANQGSEA. This CDR3 spans 17 amino acids. The CDR3 is CSVEGGGTSGGADTQYF. In DNA form, the CDR3 reads TGCAGCGTTGAAGGAGGTGGAACTAGCGGGGGGGCAGATACGCAGTATTTT.

The genes are TRBV15 and TRBJ1-2, with no clear D. Trimming cost V 1 base and J 2 bases, with 17 bases left between them. CDR1 and CDR2 (germline): LNHNV, YYDKDF (reference sequence). This CDR3 comprises 17 residues. In nucleotides, the CDR3 is TGTGCCACCAGCAGAGCCTTAGCGGCGGGATCGAACTATGGCTACACCTTC. Amino acid sequence: CATSRALAAGSNYGYTF.

In its sample, this clone was seen a few times. J is TRBJ1-1 and V is TRBV5-6, with TRBD1 identical over 7 bases. The V segment lost 2 bases and the J segment 6 bases; nucleotides outside the gene matches: 4. This CDR3 is built from 13 residues. The germline gives CDR1 SGHDT, CDR2 YYEEEE. The CDR3 DNA reads TGTGCCAGCAGCTTTCAGGGGGTCGCTGAAGCTTTCTTT. Translation: CASSFQGVAEAFF.

The CDR3 sequence: CASRTGQVYEQYF. DNA for the CDR3: TGCGCCAGCAGGACGGGACAGGTCTACGAGCAGTACTTC. This chain uses TRBV5-1 with TRBJ2-7, with TRBD1 identical over 8 bases. CDR3 size: 13 residues. J gave up 3 bases and V 5 bases, and 4 bases lay outside the gene matches. Germline lookup yields CDR1 SGHRS and CDR2 YFSETQ.

CDR3 DNA: TGCGCCAGCAGCCAAGATCTTAGCTCCTACGAGCAGTACTTC. Amino acids: CASSQDLSSYEQYF. The rearrangement joins TRBV4-3 to TRBJ2-7; no firm D call. CDR1 LGHNA and CDR2 YSLEER come from the germline V gene. V was cut by 0 bases and J by 0 bases, with 6 bases left in between. This CDR3 is 14 amino acids long.

This rearrangement joins TRBV2 to TRBJ2-3, with 7 bases identical to TRBD2. V was pared by 1 base and J by 1 base, with 2 bases of the junction left unmatched. This CDR3 spans 15 amino acids. CDR1 is SNHLY and CDR2 is FYNNEI in the germline V gene. CDR3 coding DNA: TGTGCCAGCAGTGAAGAGGCGGGGGGCACAGATACGCAGTATTTT. This gives the protein CASSEEAGGTDTQYF.

The V and J genes are TRBV18 and TRBJ2-3, with D maybe TRBD1 (5 bases). Trimming pared 1 base from V and 1 base from J, leaving 15 bases between. There are 17 residues in the CDR3. Germline V CDR1 and CDR2: KGHSH, LQKENI. CDR3 loop: CASSPLKGRGRTDTQYF. CDR3 nucleotide sequence: TGTGCCAGCTCACCACTCAAGGGAAGGGGTCGCACAGATACGCAGTATTTT.

The chain couples TRBV9 to TRBJ2-5; D uncertain. V was pared by 4 bases and J by 5 bases, with 15 bases between. The germline V gene encodes CDR1 SGDLS and CDR2 YYNGEE. This CDR3 contains 14 residues. The CDR3: CASSPGGSGETQYF. CDR3 bases: TGTGCCAGCAGCCCCGGCGGCTCCGGGGAGACCCAGTACTTC.

This chain joins TRBV6-5 and TRBJ1-2; the D is unclear. This CDR3 spans 14 amino acids. The germline V and J ends were trimmed by 10 bases and 6 bases, with 21 bases remaining between them. Germline V lookup: CDR1 MNHEY, CDR2 SVGAGI. The CDR3 bases are TGTGCCACCTCGGGAGGGAATGGGGATGATGGCTACACCTTC. Translation: CATSGGNGDDGYTF.

This chain uses TRBV7-2 with TRBJ2-5; 9 bases agree with TRBD2. The V gene's germline CDR1 is SGHTA and CDR2 FQGNSA. With V trimmed by 6 bases and J by 2 bases, 4 bases remained unmatched. The CDR3 contains 14 residues. Here the CDR3 reads CASSRAGGQETQYF. The CDR3 DNA sequence: TGTGCCAGCAGTCGAGCGGGGGGACAAGAGACCCAGTACTTC.

This chain uses TRBV9 with TRBJ2-7; TRBD2 agrees at 15 bases. The CDR3 covers 16 residues. Trimming cost V 4 bases and J 3 bases; bases outside gene matches: 5. The germline CDR1 and CDR2 sequences are SGDLS and YYNGEE. For the CDR3, the DNA is TGTGCCAGCAGCCTCGGGACTAGCGGGGGGATCTACGAGCAGTACTTC. Amino acid sequence: CASSLGTSGGIYEQYF.

The chain joins TRBV7-9 to TRBJ2-7, with D possibly matching TRBD1 (6 bases). The germline V gene encodes CDR1 SEHNR and CDR2 FQNEAQ (reference sequence). There are 13 residues in the CDR3. The ends were cut back, 3 bases at V and 5 bases at J, with 11 bases in the middle. CDR3 region: CASSFQGLDEQYF. The DNA of the CDR3 is TGTGCCAGCAGCTTCCAGGGGTTGGACGAGCAGTACTTC.

J is TRBJ1-5 and V is TRBV4-3, with D tentatively TRBD1 (5 bases). Trimming cost V 4 bases and J 6 bases, with 13 bases left between them. CDR1 is LGHNA, CDR2 YSLEER, per germline. The CDR3 is made up of 14 amino acids. The CDR3 region has the DNA TGCGCCAGCAGCCCAACAGGTCCGGCTCAGCCCCAGCATTTT. It yields the protein CASSPTGPAQPQHF.

CDR3 nucleotides: TGTGCCAGCAGTTTATCGGCAGGGGGGCCCCCAAATCAGCCCCAGCATTTT. Its protein product is CASSLSAGGPPNQPQHF. V usage is TRBV27 and J usage is TRBJ1-5; 7 nucleotides line up with TRBD1. With 0 bases clipped from V and 4 bases from J, the junction kept 9 bases outside the gene matches. The CDR3 runs 17 residues. The germline CDR1 and CDR2 sequences are MNHEY and SMNVEV (reference sequence).

This clone occurred once. The chain couples TRBV27 to TRBJ2-3; tentative D call: TRBD2 (6 bases). V lost 6 bases, J lost 3 bases, and 10 bases lay in between. Germline V gene sequence: CDR1 MNHEY, CDR2 SMNVEV (reference sequence). The CDR3 is 13 residues long. CDR3 coding DNA: TGTGCCAGCAGGCCCGGGACTACAGATACGCAGTATTTT. The encoded protein is CASRPGTTDTQYF.

This chain connects TRBV5-1 to TRBJ1-1; 9 bases line up with TRBD1. The junction had 8 bases not matched to a gene; V was cut back by 4 bases and J by 4 bases. The CDR3 runs to 15 residues. Germline V gene lookup returns CDR1 SGHRS and CDR2 YFSETQ. CDR3 region: CASSTGTGIGTEAFF. CDR3 nucleotides: TGCGCCAGCAGCACCGGGACAGGGATCGGCACTGAAGCTTTCTTT.

Concerning this clone itself: One end of the junction is discordant with germline, which a read error may explain. V gene TRBV15 combines with J gene TRBJ2-4; TRBD1 agrees at 7 bases. Germline-derived CDR1 and CDR2 are LNHNV and YYDKDF (reference sequence). CDR3 length equals 12 residues. The CDR3 DNA sequence: TGTGCCACCAGCAGAGGACAGGGCGCCCTTTGGTTC. Its protein product is CATSRGQGALWF. The whole variable domain, filled in from reference TRBV15 and TRBJ2-4, reads DAMVIQNPRYQVTQFGKPVTLSCSQTLNHNVMYWYQQKSSQAPKLLFHYYDKDFNNEADTPDNFQSRRPNTSFCFLDIRSPGLGDTAMYLCATSRGQGALWFGAGTRLSVL.

V usage is TRBV7-6 and J usage is TRBJ1-1; D may be TRBD1 (6 bases). The CDR3 runs 14 residues. Trimming cost V 5 bases and J 4 bases, with 14 bases left between them. The germline V gene encodes CDR1 SGHVS and CDR2 FNYEAQ. The CDR3 DNA is TGTGCCAGCAGCCCAGACAGAGGGGGCACTGAAGCTTTCTTT. Translated: CASSPDRGGTEAFF.

This clone was detected a few times. The CDR3 is CASNRLAARTDTQYF. The CDR3 DNA sequence: TGTGCCAGCAACCGACTAGCGGCCCGCACAGATACGCAGTATTTT. The chain couples TRBV6-5 to TRBJ2-3, with 9 bases fitting TRBD2. V was clipped by 7 bases and J by 1 base; unmatched bases: 6. Germline V gene lookup returns CDR1 MNHEY and CDR2 SVGAGI. The CDR3 is 15 residues long.

In this sample, this clone turned up a few times. The chain employs TRBV18 and TRBJ2-1; 15 nucleotides agree with TRBD2. Germline V gives CDR1 KGHSH, CDR2 LQKENI. The CDR3 loop spans 14 amino acids. Trimming at V came to 3 bases and at J to 15 bases, leaving 6 bases not matched to a gene. CDR3 in amino acids: CASSPGTSGGSRFF. The CDR3 bases are TGTGCCAGCTCACCCGGGACTAGCGGGGGGAGTCGGTTCTTC.

This chain connects TRBV7-6 to TRBJ2-5, with D tentatively TRBD2 (5 bases). The CDR3 contains 13 residues. Trimming shortened V by 1 base and J by 5 bases, and 8 bases separated the two germline ends. Per the germline V gene, CDR1 is SGHVS and CDR2 is FNYEAQ. The CDR3 bases are TGTGCCAGCAGCTTAGTTAGCGCCGAGACCCAGTACTTC. Its protein is CASSLVSAETQYF.

This sequence joins TRBV2 and TRBJ1-5; a weak D match, TRBD1 (5 bases). CDR3 length equals 16 residues. V lost 2 bases to trimming and J lost 5 bases, with 16 bases between them. Germline V lookup: CDR1 SNHLY, CDR2 FYNNEI. The CDR3 sequence: CASSERQGGVYQPQHF. The DNA for the CDR3 is TGTGCCAGCAGTGAACGGCAGGGAGGAGTGTATCAGCCCCAGCATTTT.